This record looks at one TCR beta chain sequence and its context. Antigen unknown. One end of the junction fails to match germline, which may point to a read error. The data were taken from a study of cytomegalovirus exposure and HLA in healthy donors. 13 Jbeta primers and 60 Vbeta primers were used for the PCR. This table comes from immunoSEQ multiplex PCR, and its TCRdb copy is limited to in-frame clones, with some not included. The sample lists 150,000 to 200,000 clones; approximately 82% were seen once. General study points: Reportedly, diagnosis of cytomegalovirus status by the classifier showed high specificity and sensitivity.

This CDR3 has 17 residues. Germline V CDR1 and CDR2: SEHNR, FQNEAQ (reference sequence). The material sequenced was PBMCs. The chain has TRBV7-9 and TRBJ1-2; 8 bases are shared with TRBD1. The clonotype was recovered from a girl aged 2 to 9 in good health and CMV-seropositive. The CDR3 nucleotides read TGTTCCAGCATCCCCGATGCAGGGACAGGCGGCAACTATGGCTACACCTTC. Protein sequence: CSSIPDAGTGGNYGYTF.